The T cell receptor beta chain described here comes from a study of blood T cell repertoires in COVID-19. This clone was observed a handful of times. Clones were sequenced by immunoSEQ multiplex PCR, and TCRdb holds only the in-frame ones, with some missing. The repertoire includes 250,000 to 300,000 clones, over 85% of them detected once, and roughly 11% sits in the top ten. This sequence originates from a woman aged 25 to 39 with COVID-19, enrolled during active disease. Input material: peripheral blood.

As DNA, the CDR3 is TGTGCCAGTAGTTCCGGTGGGGGACTTTATGGCTACACCTTC. Amino acids: CASSSGGGLYGYTF. V gene TRBV19 combines with J gene TRBJ1-2; weak D call: TRBD1 (5 bases). V gave up 5 bases and J gave up 5 bases, with 15 bases separating them. The CDR3 length is 14 residues. Looked up from germline, CDR1 is LNHDA and CDR2 is SQIVND (reference sequence).